The 2 T cell receptor beta chains below all came from one sample that was sequenced in a study of control samples from healthy donors and cancer patients. Sequenced by immunoSEQ multiplex PCR; TCRdb stores in-frame clones only, minus some. Of approximately 81,000 clones in the sample, around 94% were seen once. Material: blood. The receptors were gathered from a woman younger than 30 in good health.

This chain connects TRBV24-1 to TRBJ1-2; D remains unclear. V gave up 3 bases and J gave up 0 bases, with 13 bases separating them. The CDR3 runs 16 residues. CDR1 is KGHDR, CDR2 SFDVKD, per germline. This CDR3 is CATSDKTRSANYGYTF. The CDR3 region has the DNA TGTGCCACCAGTGATAAGACAAGATCGGCTAACTATGGCTACACCTTC.

The chain recombines TRBV7-8 with TRBJ1-6; TRBD1 might be the D (6 bases). Looked up from germline, CDR1 is SGHVS and CDR2 is FQNEAQ. The CDR3 spans 14 residues. The germline V and J ends were trimmed by 5 bases and 6 bases, with 11 bases remaining between them. CDR3 protein: CASSPYRVNSPLHF. As DNA, the CDR3 is TGTGCCAGCAGCCCGTACAGGGTTAATTCACCCCTCCACTTT.